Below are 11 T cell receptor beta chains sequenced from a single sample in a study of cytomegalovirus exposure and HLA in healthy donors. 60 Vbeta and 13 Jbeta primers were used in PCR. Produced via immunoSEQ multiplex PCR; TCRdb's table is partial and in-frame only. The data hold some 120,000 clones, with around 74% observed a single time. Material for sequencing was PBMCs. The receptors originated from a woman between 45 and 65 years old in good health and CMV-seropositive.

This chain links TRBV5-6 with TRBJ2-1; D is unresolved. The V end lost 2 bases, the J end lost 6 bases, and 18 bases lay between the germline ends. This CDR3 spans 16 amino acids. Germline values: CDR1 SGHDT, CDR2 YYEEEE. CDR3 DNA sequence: TGTGCCAGCAGCTTTAGTTCTCTGGCGGAAGTCAATGAGCAGTTCTTC. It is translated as CASSFSSLAEVNEQFF.

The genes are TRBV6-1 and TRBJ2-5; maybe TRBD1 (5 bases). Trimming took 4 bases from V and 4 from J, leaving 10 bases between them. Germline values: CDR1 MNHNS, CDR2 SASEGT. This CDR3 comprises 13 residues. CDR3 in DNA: TGTGCCAGCAGTGGAAGGGGCGGAGAGACCCAGTACTTC. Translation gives CASSGRGGETQYF.

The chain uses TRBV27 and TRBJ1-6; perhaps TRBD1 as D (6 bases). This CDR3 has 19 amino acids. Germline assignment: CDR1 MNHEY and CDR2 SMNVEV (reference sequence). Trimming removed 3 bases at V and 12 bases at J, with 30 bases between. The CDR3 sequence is CASSLDGGARGGMGRPLHF. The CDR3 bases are TGTGCCAGCAGTTTGGATGGGGGGGCGCGGGGTGGTATGGGGAGACCCCTCCACTTT.

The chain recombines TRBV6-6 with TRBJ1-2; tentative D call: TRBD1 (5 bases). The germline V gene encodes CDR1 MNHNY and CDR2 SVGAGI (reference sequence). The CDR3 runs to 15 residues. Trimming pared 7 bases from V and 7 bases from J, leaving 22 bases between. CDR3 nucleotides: TGTGCCAGCACTCTGGGTCAAATTGCAGGGTCTGGCTACACCTTC. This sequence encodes CASTLGQIAGSGYTF.

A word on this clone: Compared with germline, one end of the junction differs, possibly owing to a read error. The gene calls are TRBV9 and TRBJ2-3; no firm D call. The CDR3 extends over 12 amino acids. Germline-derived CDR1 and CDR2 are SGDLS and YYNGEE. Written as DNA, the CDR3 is TGTGCCAGCAGCGAGCAAATAGATGCGCAGTATTTT. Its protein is CASSEQIDAQYF.

CDR3 bases: TGTGCCAGCAGCCCCACAGGGCAGGGGCACCGCTCCTACAATGAGCAGTTCTTC. Translation: CASSPTGQGHRSYNEQFF. This sequence joins TRBV13 and TRBJ2-1; D possibly corresponds to TRBD1 (6 bases). The CDR3 consists of 18 residues. The V end was cut by 5 bases, the J end by 0 bases, with 20 bases between. Germline CDR1 PRHDT, CDR2 FYEKMQ (reference sequence).

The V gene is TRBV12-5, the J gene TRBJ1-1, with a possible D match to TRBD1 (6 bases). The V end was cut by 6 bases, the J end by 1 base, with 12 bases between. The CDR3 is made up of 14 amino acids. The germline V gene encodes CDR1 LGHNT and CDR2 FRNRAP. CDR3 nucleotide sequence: TGTGCTAGTGGGCCCGGGACATCGAACACTGAAGCTTTCTTT. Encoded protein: CASGPGTSNTEAFF.

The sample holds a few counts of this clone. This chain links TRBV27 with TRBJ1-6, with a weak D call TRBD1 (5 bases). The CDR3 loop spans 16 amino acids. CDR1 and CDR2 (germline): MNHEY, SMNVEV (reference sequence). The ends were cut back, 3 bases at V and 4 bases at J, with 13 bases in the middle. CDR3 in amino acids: CASSLGGREYNSPLHF. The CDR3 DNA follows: TGTGCCAGCAGTTTGGGGGGGAGGGAGTATAATTCACCCCTCCACTTT.

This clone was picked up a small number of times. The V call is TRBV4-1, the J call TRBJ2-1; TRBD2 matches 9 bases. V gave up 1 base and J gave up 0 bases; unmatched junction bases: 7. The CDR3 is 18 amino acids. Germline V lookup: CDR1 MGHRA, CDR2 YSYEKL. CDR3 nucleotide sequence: TGCGCCAGCAGCCAAGGGACTAGCGCCATAAGCTCCTACAATGAGCAGTTCTTC. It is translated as CASSQGTSAISSYNEQFF.

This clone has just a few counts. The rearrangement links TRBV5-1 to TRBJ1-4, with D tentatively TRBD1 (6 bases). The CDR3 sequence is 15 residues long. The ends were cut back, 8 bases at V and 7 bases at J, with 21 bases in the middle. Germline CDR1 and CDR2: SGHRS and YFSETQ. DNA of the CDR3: TGCGCCAGTTACGACAACGGGGGGCTGGGTGAAAAACTGTTTTTT. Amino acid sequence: CASYDNGGLGEKLFF.

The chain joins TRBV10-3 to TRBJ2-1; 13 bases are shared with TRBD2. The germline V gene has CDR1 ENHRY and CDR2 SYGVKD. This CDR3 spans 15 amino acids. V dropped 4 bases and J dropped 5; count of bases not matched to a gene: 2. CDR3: CAISVGLAGDNEQFF. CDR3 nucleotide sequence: TGTGCCATCAGTGTAGGACTAGCGGGGGACAATGAGCAGTTCTTC.